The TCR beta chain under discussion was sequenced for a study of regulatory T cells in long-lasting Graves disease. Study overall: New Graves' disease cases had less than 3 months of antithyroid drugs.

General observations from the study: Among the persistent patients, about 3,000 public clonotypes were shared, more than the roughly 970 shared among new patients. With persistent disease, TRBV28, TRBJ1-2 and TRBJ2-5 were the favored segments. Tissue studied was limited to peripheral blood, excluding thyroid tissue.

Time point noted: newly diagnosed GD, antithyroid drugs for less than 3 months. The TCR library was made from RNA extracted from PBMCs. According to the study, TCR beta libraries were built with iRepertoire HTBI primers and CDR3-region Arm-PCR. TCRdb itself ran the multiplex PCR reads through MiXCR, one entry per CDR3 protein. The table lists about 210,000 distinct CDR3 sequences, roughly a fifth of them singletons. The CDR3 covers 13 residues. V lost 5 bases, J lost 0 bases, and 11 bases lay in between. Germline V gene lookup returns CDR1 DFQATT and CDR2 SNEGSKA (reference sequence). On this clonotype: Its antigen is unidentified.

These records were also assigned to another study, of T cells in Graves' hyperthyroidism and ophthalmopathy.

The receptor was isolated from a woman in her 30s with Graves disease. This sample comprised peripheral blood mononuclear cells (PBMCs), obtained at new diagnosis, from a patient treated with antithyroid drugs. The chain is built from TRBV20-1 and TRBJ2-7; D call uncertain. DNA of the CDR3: TGCAGTGCTTCTTCGACACTCTCCTACGAGCAGTACTTC. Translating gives CSASSTLSYEQYF.